One and the same sample provided the 3 T cell receptor beta chains below, sequenced in a study of PD-L1 blockade in urothelial cancer. Using immunoSEQ multiplex PCR, the repertoire was profiled, and TCRdb retains in-frame clones only, with some absent. The sample contains 50,000 to 60,000 clones, about 80% of which appear only once. The source was PBMCs, collected around atezolizumab (anti-PD-L1) treatment. The receptor set was obtained from a man aged 35-49 years with urothelial cancer.

J is TRBJ1-1 and V is TRBV19, with TRBD1 identical over 7 bases. Per germline, CDR1 LNHDA and CDR2 SQIVND (reference sequence). Losses at the gene ends were 3 bases for V and 0 bases for J; bases not matched to a gene: 4. CDR3 length equals 15 residues. The CDR3 sequence: CASSMRQGLNTEAFF. For the CDR3, the DNA is TGTGCCAGTAGTATGAGACAGGGCTTGAACACTGAAGCTTTCTTT.

This clone showed up just once. The rearrangement links TRBV6-5 to TRBJ2-1, with D possibly TRBD2 on 7 matching bases. Per germline, CDR1 MNHEY and CDR2 SVGAGI. CDR3 length: 13 amino acids. Trimming removed 7 bases at V and 7 bases at J, with 14 bases between. The CDR3 nucleotides read TGTGCCAGCAAGAAGGGGGGGGCGAATGAGCAGTTCTTC. It encodes CASKKGGANEQFF.

This clone is medium-sized in the sample. The chain employs TRBV5-6 and TRBJ1-2, with a weak D call TRBD1 (5 bases). Trimming removed 3 bases at V and 9 bases at J, with 12 bases between. The CDR3 has 12 amino acids. Germline lookup yields CDR1 SGHDT and CDR2 YYEEEE. The CDR3 here is CASSSLRGRYTF. DNA of the CDR3: TGTGCCAGCAGCTCTCTAAGGGGTCGCTACACCTTC.